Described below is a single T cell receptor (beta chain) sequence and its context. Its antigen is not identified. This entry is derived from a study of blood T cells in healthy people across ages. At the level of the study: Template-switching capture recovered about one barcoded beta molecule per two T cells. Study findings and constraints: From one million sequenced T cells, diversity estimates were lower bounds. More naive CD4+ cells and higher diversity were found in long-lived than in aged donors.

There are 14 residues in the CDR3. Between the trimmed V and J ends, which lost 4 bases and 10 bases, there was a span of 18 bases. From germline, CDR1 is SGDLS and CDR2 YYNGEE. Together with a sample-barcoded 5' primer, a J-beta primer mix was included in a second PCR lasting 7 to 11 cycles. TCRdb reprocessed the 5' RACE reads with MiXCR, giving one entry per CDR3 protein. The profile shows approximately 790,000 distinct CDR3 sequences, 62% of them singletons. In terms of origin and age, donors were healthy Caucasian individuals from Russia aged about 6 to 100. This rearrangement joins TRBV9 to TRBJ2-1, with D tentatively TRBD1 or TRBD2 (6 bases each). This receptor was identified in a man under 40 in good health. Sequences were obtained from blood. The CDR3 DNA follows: TGTGCCAGCAGCCCCAGGCGGGACAACTACGAGCAGTTCTTC. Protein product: CASSPRRDNYEQFF.